The entry that follows covers one TCR beta chain sequence. Its antigen remains unknown. Cells defined as naive were viable CD3+CD4+ or CD3+CD8+ and CCR7+CD45RA+CD45RO-CD95-CD27+CD28+. The related graft donor's blood sample was taken on the day of bone marrow donation. Assay: immunoSEQ multiplex PCR; the TCRdb copy retains only in-frame clones and omits some. The sample carries 31,000 or so clones, around nine tenths recorded once. Germline V CDR1 and CDR2: MDHEN, SYDVKM. The V gene lost 5 bases and the J gene lost 7 bases, with 11 bases spanning the gap. The CDR3 has 12 residues. This record belongs to a study of T cells after posttransplantation cyclophosphamide. General study findings and limits: Skin or GI-infiltrating T cells shared few TRB sequences with blood. Recipient CMV seropositivity and CMV reactivation strongly tracked TRB clonality.

The rearrangement joins TRBV28 to TRBJ1-2; D not certain. The receptor's source is an older woman in good health, CMV-negative, and a related stem cell transplant donor. The sequencing input was naive CD4+ T cells sorted from PBMCs. The CDR3 DNA reads TGTGCCAGCAGTCTTACTCCCCTTGGCTACACCTTC. Protein: CASSLTPLGYTF.